This paragraph reports one T cell receptor beta chain. Participant ages covered roughly 18 to 89 years across 20 to 30 US areas. Categorization into cohorts depended on clinical history that participants reported. Germline V CDR1 and CDR2: SGHRS, YFSETQ. CDR3 length: 13 amino acids. V was pared by 7 bases and J by 6 bases, with 14 bases between. In the original processing: Using reference gene primer amplification, nucleated cell counts were estimated. The method was immunoSEQ multiplex PCR; TCRdb's version includes in-frame clones alone and lacks a portion of them. V, J and clone size were drawn from that table, and D and trimming were deduced from the DNA. Altogether some 300,000 clones are present, over 85% being singletons, with the ten largest covering approximately 2.9%. This record belongs to a study of blood T cell repertoires in COVID-19. Study-level information: The United States, Italy and Spain provided the acute and convalescent COVID-19 samples.

The chain has TRBV5-1 and TRBJ2-1, with TRBD2 as a possible D gene (6 bases). The sequenced sample consisted of PBMCs or T cells enriched from blood (not recorded which). This receptor was obtained from a woman between 50 and 59 years old who had been exposed to COVID-19. CDR3 bases: TGCGCCAGCGGACCGACTAGTCCCAATGAGCAGTTCTTC. Translated: CASGPTSPNEQFF.